The 9 T cell receptor beta chains given below trace back to one sample, sequenced in a study of cytomegalovirus exposure and HLA in healthy donors. Researchers ran the PCR with 60 Vbeta and 13 Jbeta primers. Here immunoSEQ multiplex PCR was the method, and the copy in TCRdb shows in-frame clones only, minus some. The top ten hold around 10% of the sample, which has more than 95,000 clones, 74% seen once. The specimen was PBMCs. All receptors derive from a woman in her forties or fifties in good health and CMV-seropositive.

The genes are TRBV9 and TRBJ2-5; D is perhaps TRBD2 (5 bases). The ends were cut back, 0 bases at V and 5 bases at J, with 14 bases in the middle. In germline, CDR1 is SGDLS, CDR2 YYNGEE. The CDR3 is made up of 15 amino acids. CDR3 DNA: TGTGCCAGCAGCGTAGAAACGGGGTGGGGTGAGACCCAGTACTTC. Its translation: CASSVETGWGETQYF.

This chain connects TRBV30 to TRBJ2-2, with D possibly TRBD1 on 5 matching bases. V lost 7 bases and J 0 bases, leaving 15 bases between the germline ends. This CDR3 region has 15 residues. Per the germline V gene, CDR1 is GTSNPN and CDR2 is SVGIG (reference sequence). CDR3 DNA sequence: TGTGCCTCGCCCCCCCGGACATCGAACACCGGGGAGCTGTTTTTT. As protein: CASPPRTSNTGELFF.

The chain employs TRBV14 and TRBJ2-7, with D possibly matching TRBD1 (6 bases). Germline CDR1 is SGHDN and CDR2 is FVKESK. There are 13 residues in the CDR3. Trimming pared 6 bases from V and 3 bases from J, leaving 12 bases between. The CDR3 is CASSAGTSYEQYF. Here the CDR3 DNA reads TGTGCCAGCAGTGCCGGGACAAGCTACGAGCAGTACTTC.

This rearrangement joins TRBV4-3 to TRBJ1-4; D perhaps matches TRBD1 (5 bases). V shed 0 bases and J shed 7 bases, with 15 bases lying between them. There are 16 residues in the CDR3. Germline V gene lookup returns CDR1 LGHNA and CDR2 YSLEER. CDR3 nucleotides: TGCGCCAGCAGCCAAGATGAGGCCCTAAGGGGTGAAAAACTGTTTTTT. Translation: CASSQDEALRGEKLFF.

This clone was counted a single time. V usage is TRBV10-3 and J usage is TRBJ2-5; weak D call: TRBD1 (6 bases). The CDR3 contains 13 residues. CDR1 and CDR2 (germline): ENHRY, SYGVKD. V was clipped by 5 bases and J by 2 bases, with 9 bases between them. DNA for the CDR3: TGTGCCATCAGTAAAAGGGGGCAAGAGACCCAGTACTTC. This translates into CAISKRGQETQYF.

This clone was counted once. V gene TRBV19 combines with J gene TRBJ1-5; D possibly corresponds to TRBD1 (6 bases). The CDR3 spans 15 residues. Germline assignment: CDR1 LNHDA and CDR2 SQIVND (reference sequence). Trimming took off 5 bases at V and 0 bases at J, with 11 bases between the two ends. The CDR3 coding sequence is TGTGCCAGTAGTTCCCGGACAGTTAGCAATCAGCCCCAGCATTTT. The encoded protein is CASSSRTVSNQPQHF.

The chain has TRBV27 and TRBJ2-1, with 7 nucleotides matching TRBD1. There are 14 residues in the CDR3. The V segment lost 8 bases and the J segment 5 bases; nucleotides outside the gene matches: 9. CDR1 and CDR2 (germline): MNHEY, SMNVEV (reference sequence). In nucleotides, the CDR3 is TGTGCCAGCGCCCCCGGACAGGTTAACAATGAGCAGTTCTTC. Its translation is CASAPGQVNNEQFF.

This clone was picked up one time. The CDR3 reads CATSRDAGGGLSQHF. Written as DNA, the CDR3 is TGTGCCACCAGCAGAGATGCAGGGGGCGGGTTGTCCCAGCATTTT. The chain combines TRBV15 with TRBJ1-5, with 8 nucleotides matching TRBD1. Germline assignment: CDR1 LNHNV and CDR2 YYDKDF (reference sequence). The CDR3 covers 15 residues. V dropped 0 bases and J dropped 11; count of bases not matched to a gene: 9.

The rearrangement links TRBV11-2 to TRBJ2-5; 15 bases align to TRBD2. Trimming removed 5 bases from V and 4 bases from J; junction bases left unmatched: 11. The CDR3 covers 18 residues. The germline V gene encodes CDR1 SGHAT and CDR2 FQNNGV. In DNA, the CDR3 is TGTGCCAGCAGCCCGTGGACTAGCGGGGGGGCCCGGGGAGAGACCCAGTACTTC. It specifies CASSPWTSGGARGETQYF.